These 12 T cell receptor beta chains were sequenced from one sample in a study of glioma-infiltrating T cells after dendritic cell vaccination (dated by TCRdb to 2016 to 2017). Library preparation employed the immunoSEQ multiplex PCR assay. TCRdb provides this immuneACCESS table in a form limited to in-frame rearrangements. Some clones are lacking; in checked studies, under half of them reflect an unresolved V gene, and why the rest are absent is not known. The sample profile shows roughly 100,000 clones; almost 90% of them were found once. Over 2.5% of the sample is held by the ten biggest clonotypes. Reading the label with the study, this specimen's time point is: after dendritic cell vaccination, including at tumor progression/relapse. The sequencing here drew on blood, taken after dendritic cell vaccination. The receptors stem from a human donor with glioblastoma.

CDR3 sequence: CAISEADGSRYEQYF. CDR3 DNA: TGTGCCATCAGTGAAGCGGACGGGTCGCGCTACGAGCAGTACTTC. The chain is built from TRBV10-3 and TRBJ2-7, with TRBD2 as a possible D gene (5 bases). Trimming took 3 bases from V and 3 from J, leaving 15 bases between them. There are 15 residues in the CDR3. Germline V CDR1 and CDR2: ENHRY, SYGVKD.

This clone was recorded once. The rearrangement joins TRBV5-1 to TRBJ1-1; 8 bases fit TRBD1. The J segment lost 1 base and the V segment lost 1 base, leaving 3 bases of the junction unmatched. CDR1 is SGHRS, CDR2 YFSETQ, per germline. The length of the CDR3 is 15 residues. The DNA for the CDR3 is TGCGCCAGCAGCTTGCAGGGGGCAGGGAACACTGAAGCTTTCTTT. It is translated as CASSLQGAGNTEAFF.

The V gene is TRBV21-1, the J gene TRBJ2-7; the D call TRBD2 from the table was never checked on the DNA. TRBV21-1 is labeled a pseudogene. CDR3 size: 14 residues. CDR3: CASLFAGTSYEQYF. The CDR3 DNA is TGTGCCAGCTTGTTTGCGGGGACCTCCTACGAGCAGTACTTC.

This chain uses TRBV5-1 with TRBJ1-5; D is possibly TRBD1 (5 bases). Germline loops: CDR1 SGHRS, CDR2 YFSETQ. This CDR3 has 15 amino acids. With 4 bases removed from V and 3 bases from J, the gap between germline ends came to 14 bases. CDR3 sequence (DNA): TGCGCCAGCAGCAGGGACTCAACACCCAATCAGCCCCAGCATTTT. It specifies CASSRDSTPNQPQHF. Together with reference TRBV5-1 and TRBJ1-5, the CDR3 gives the full variable domain: KAGVTQTPRYLIKTRGQQVTLSCSPISGHRSVSWYQQTPGQGLQFLFEYFSETQRNKGNFPGRFSGRQFSNSRSEMNVSTLELGDSALYLCASSRDSTPNQPQHFGDGTRLSIL.

The chain is built from TRBV6-1 and TRBJ2-1, with D possibly being TRBD2 (6 bases). The V end was cut by 9 bases, the J end by 4 bases, with 19 bases between. The germline CDR1 and CDR2 sequences are MNHNS and SASEGT. The CDR3 runs to 15 residues. The CDR3 nucleotides are TGTGCCAGTCGCAGGAGTGCTGGGGGGTACAATGAGCAGTTCTTC. Its protein product is CASRRSAGGYNEQFF.

V and J are TRBV19 and TRBJ1-2, with TRBD1 matching over 8 bases. V lost 7 bases to trimming and J lost 6 bases; unmatched junction nucleotides: 13. The CDR3 length is 15 residues. Germline V CDR1 and CDR2: LNHDA, SQIVND (reference sequence). The CDR3 coding sequence is TGTGCCAGTACCCTCAGGGGGCAGAAGGAGGATGGCTACACCTTC. Translation: CASTLRGQKEDGYTF.

The rearrangement joins TRBV7-9 to TRBJ2-5; 16 bases match TRBD2. This CDR3 is built from 18 residues. V was pared by 5 bases and J by 4 bases, with 10 bases of the junction left unmatched. Germline-derived CDR1 and CDR2 are SEHNR and FQNEAQ (reference sequence). The CDR3 sequence is CASSPGTSGGAGRETQYF. Here the CDR3 DNA reads TGTGCCAGCAGCCCCGGGACTAGCGGGGGGGCCGGGCGAGAGACCCAGTACTTC.

This chain joins TRBV18 and TRBJ1-5, with D possibly TRBD1 on 5 matching bases. CDR3 length: 14 amino acids. Trimming pared 2 bases from V and 7 bases from J, leaving 12 bases between. Germline CDR1 is KGHSH and CDR2 is LQKENI. This CDR3 reads CASSPEGRKQPQHF. In DNA, the CDR3 is TGTGCCAGCTCACCAGAGGGGAGGAAACAGCCCCAGCATTTT.

The chain recombines TRBV25-1 with TRBJ2-2, with D perhaps TRBD1 (6 bases). V was trimmed by 3 bases and J by 6 bases, leaving 11 bases between them. This CDR3 spans 14 amino acids. CDR1 is MGHDK and CDR2 is SYGVNS in the germline V gene. The CDR3 loop is CASSDLGGAGELFF. The CDR3 DNA sequence: TGTGCCAGCAGTGATTTAGGGGGAGCCGGGGAGCTGTTTTTT.

The chain employs TRBV19 and TRBJ2-6; D ambiguous. V lost 6 bases and J 0 bases, leaving 9 bases between the germline ends. The CDR3 is made up of 15 amino acids. CDR1 is LNHDA and CDR2 is SQIVND in the germline V gene (reference sequence). The CDR3 nucleotides are TGTGCCAGTAGCCCACAGTTCTCTGGGGCCAACGTCCTGACTTTC. It encodes CASSPQFSGANVLTF.

The CDR3 sequence: CASSQEDFPQVAEAFF. In nucleotides, the CDR3 is TGTGCCAGCAGCCAAGAGGATTTTCCCCAGGTCGCTGAAGCTTTCTTT. The chain employs TRBV14 and TRBJ1-1; D is undetermined. Trimming took 0 bases from V and 6 from J, leaving 17 bases between them. The germline CDR1 and CDR2 sequences are SGHDN and FVKESK. The CDR3 spans 16 residues.

The chain carries TRBV4-2 and TRBJ2-7; D is uncertain. Germline CDR1 and CDR2: LGHNA and YNFKEQ. With 3 bases removed from V and 2 bases from J, the gap between germline ends came to 11 bases. This CDR3 has 14 residues. CDR3 sequence reads: CASSQGQEAYEQYF. The CDR3 bases are TGTGCCAGCAGCCAGGGCCAGGAAGCCTACGAGCAGTACTTC.